Listed below are T cell receptor beta chains from one sample, sequenced in a study of cytomegalovirus exposure and HLA in healthy donors. Clones were read by immunoSEQ multiplex PCR, and TCRdb kept only the in-frame ones, dropping some. The sample carries about 73,000 clones, 70% to 90% recorded once. Sequencing used PBMCs. The receptors originated from a woman aged 18-29 years in good health and CMV-seropositive. CDR3s include the opening cysteine and the closing phenylalanine or tryptophan. A D gene is named only where the DNA matches it firmly. Clone size is stated in some rows and not others, as once, few, many or a class when expanded.

j_gene: TRBJ2-7; v_gene: TRBV6-1; abundance: -; d_gene: TRBD2; CDR3aa: CASSDPRTRESYEQYF; CDR3nt: TGTGCCAGCAGTGACCCCCGGACTAGGGAGTCCTACGAGCAGTACTTC
j_gene: TRBJ2-1; v_gene: TRBV7-2; abundance: once; d_gene: TRBD2; CDR3aa: CASSLRLGLAGGNEQFF; CDR3nt: TGTGCCAGCAGCTTAAGGCTGGGGCTAGCGGGGGGGAATGAGCAGTTCTTC
j_gene: TRBJ2-2; v_gene: TRBV2; abundance: -; d_gene: -; CDR3aa: CASSELTLGGELFF; CDR3nt: TGTGCCAGCAGTGAACTAACTCTAGGTGGGGAGCTGTTTTTT
j_gene: TRBJ2-7; v_gene: TRBV11-2; abundance: -; d_gene: -; CDR3aa: CASSKTTGQAYEQYF; CDR3nt: TGTGCCAGCAGCAAAACGACAGGTCAAGCCTACGAGCAGTACTTC
j_gene: TRBJ2-5; v_gene: TRBV5-4; abundance: -; d_gene: -; CDR3aa: CASSSGQNQETQYF; CDR3nt: TGTGCCAGCAGCTCGGGACAAAACCAAGAGACCCAGTACTTC
j_gene: TRBJ2-3; v_gene: TRBV28; abundance: -; d_gene: TRBD1; CDR3aa: CASSLGTVAFFTDTQYF; CDR3nt: TGTGCCAGCAGTTTAGGGACAGTTGCTTTTTTCACAGATACGCAGTATTTT
j_gene: TRBJ2-5; v_gene: TRBV5-4; abundance: -; d_gene: TRBD2; CDR3aa: CASSLSGNRPGTQYF; CDR3nt: TGTGCCAGCAGCTTAAGCGGGAACCGCCCCGGGACCCAGTACTTC
j_gene: TRBJ2-2; v_gene: TRBV6-1; abundance: -; d_gene: -; CDR3aa: CASAVGLASTGELFF; CDR3nt: TGTGCCAGCGCAGTCGGTCTAGCGAGCACCGGGGAGCTGTTTTTT
j_gene: TRBJ1-1; v_gene: TRBV7-9; abundance: -; d_gene: TRBD1; CDR3aa: CASSARTGANTEAFF; CDR3nt: TGTGCCAGCAGCGCAAGGACAGGGGCGAACACTGAAGCTTTCTTT
j_gene: TRBJ2-7; v_gene: TRBV30; abundance: few; d_gene: -; CDR3aa: CAWSVQATGYEQYF; CDR3nt: TGTGCCTGGAGTGTACAGGCCACAGGCTACGAGCAGTACTTC
j_gene: TRBJ2-3; v_gene: TRBV6-4; abundance: -; d_gene: TRBD2; CDR3aa: CASSDEAGGPTDTQYF; CDR3nt: TGTGCCAGCAGTGACGAGGCGGGAGGGCCGACAGATACGCAGTATTTT
j_gene: TRBJ2-1; v_gene: TRBV28; abundance: -; d_gene: TRBD2; CDR3aa: CASSPGSSGRFHEQFF; CDR3nt: TGTGCCAGCAGCCCCGGATCTAGCGGGAGGTTCCATGAGCAGTTCTTC
j_gene: TRBJ1-1; v_gene: TRBV13; abundance: -; d_gene: TRBD1; CDR3aa: CASKATGTTEAFF; CDR3nt: TGTGCCAGCAAGGCGACAGGGACCACTGAAGCTTTCTTT
j_gene: TRBJ2-7; v_gene: TRBV7-9; abundance: once; d_gene: TRBD2; CDR3aa: CASSSLAGVFEQYF; CDR3nt: TGTGCCAGCAGCTCCTTAGCGGGGGTTTTTGAGCAGTACTTC
j_gene: TRBJ1-1; v_gene: TRBV11-2; abundance: -; d_gene: TRBD1; CDR3aa: CASSLGPGTDEAFF; CDR3nt: TGTGCCAGCAGCTTAGGTCCCGGGACAGACGAAGCTTTCTTT
j_gene: TRBJ2-1; v_gene: TRBV7-2; abundance: -; d_gene: -; CDR3aa: CASSLRHSTYNEQFF; CDR3nt: TGTGCCAGCAGCTTGAGACATTCTACCTACAATGAGCAGTTCTTC
j_gene: TRBJ2-1; v_gene: TRBV13; abundance: -; d_gene: TRBD2; CDR3aa: CASSLGVASGEIYGEQFF; CDR3nt: TGTGCCAGCAGCTTAGGTGTAGCTAGCGGGGAGATTTACGGTGAGCAGTTCTTC
j_gene: TRBJ2-7; v_gene: TRBV6-5; abundance: -; d_gene: -; CDR3aa: CASSVSLYEQYF; CDR3nt: TGTGCCAGCAGCGTTTCACTATACGAGCAGTACTTC
j_gene: TRBJ2-1; v_gene: TRBV2; abundance: -; d_gene: -; CDR3aa: CASSEWRDEQFF; CDR3nt: TGTGCCAGCAGTGAATGGAGGGATGAGCAGTTCTTC
j_gene: TRBJ1-5; v_gene: TRBV2; abundance: -; d_gene: -; CDR3aa: CASRRTENSNQPQHF; CDR3nt: TGTGCCAGCAGGAGGACAGAAAACAGCAATCAGCCCCAGCATTTT
j_gene: TRBJ2-5; v_gene: TRBV2; abundance: -; d_gene: TRBD1; CDR3aa: CASSQIQGAVETQYF; CDR3nt: TGTGCCAGCAGCCAAATACAGGGGGCGGTCGAGACCCAGTACTTC
j_gene: TRBJ2-7; v_gene: TRBV5-6; abundance: -; d_gene: -; CDR3aa: CASSSDFVGGTYEQYF; CDR3nt: TGTGCCAGCAGCTCAGACTTTGTCGGGGGAACCTACGAGCAGTACTTC
j_gene: TRBJ1-1; v_gene: TRBV7-2; abundance: -; d_gene: TRBD1; CDR3aa: CASSLGQSRGAFF; CDR3nt: TGTGCCAGCAGCTTAGGACAGTCCAGGGGGGCTTTCTTT
j_gene: TRBJ1-1; v_gene: TRBV5-4; abundance: -; d_gene: -; CDR3aa: CASSLVGPTNTEAFF; CDR3nt: TGTGCCAGCAGCTTGGTTGGGCCAACAAACACTGAAGCTTTCTTT
j_gene: TRBJ2-1; v_gene: TRBV5-4; abundance: -; d_gene: TRBD2; CDR3aa: CASSVGQVGTSGREQFF; CDR3nt: TGTGCCAGCAGCGTAGGACAGGTAGGGACTAGCGGGAGAGAGCAGTTCTTC
j_gene: TRBJ2-2; v_gene: TRBV19; abundance: once; d_gene: -; CDR3aa: CASSNSGRRELFF; CDR3nt: TGTGCCAGTAGTAACTCAGGGCGGCGGGAGCTGTTTTTT
j_gene: TRBJ2-1; v_gene: TRBV11-2; abundance: -; d_gene: TRBD2; CDR3aa: CASRPTSSGYNEQFF; CDR3nt: TGTGCCAGCAGACCGACTAGCTCCGGCTACAATGAGCAGTTCTTC
j_gene: TRBJ2-3; v_gene: TRBV13; abundance: once; d_gene: TRBD2; CDR3aa: CASSLGQLPGLAFKSTDTQYF; CDR3nt: TGTGCCAGCAGCTTAGGCCAACTCCCGGGACTAGCGTTCAAAAGCACAGATACGCAGTATTTT
j_gene: TRBJ2-7; v_gene: TRBV6-4; abundance: once; d_gene: -; CDR3aa: CASRGPGHHYEQYF; CDR3nt: TGTGCCAGCAGAGGCCCGGGACACCACTACGAGCAGTACTTC
j_gene: TRBJ1-1; v_gene: TRBV10-3; abundance: -; d_gene: -; CDR3aa: CAISDRGATRGATEAFF; CDR3nt: TGTGCCATCAGTGATAGAGGGGCGACCCGCGGGGCCACTGAAGCTTTCTTT
j_gene: TRBJ2-5; v_gene: TRBV11-2; abundance: -; d_gene: TRBD2; CDR3aa: CASSLRGSGGETQYF; CDR3nt: TGTGCCAGCAGCTTACGGGGGTCGGGGGGAGAGACCCAGTACTTC
j_gene: TRBJ2-1; v_gene: TRBV19; abundance: once; d_gene: -; CDR3aa: CASSMLAAGEQFF; CDR3nt: TGTGCCAGTAGTATGTTAGCTGCTGGGGAGCAGTTCTTC
j_gene: TRBJ2-1; v_gene: TRBV2; abundance: -; d_gene: TRBD1; CDR3aa: CASRKTGTGVSNEQFF; CDR3nt: TGTGCCAGCAGAAAAACCGGGACAGGGGTCAGCAATGAGCAGTTCTTC
j_gene: TRBJ2-3; v_gene: TRBV4-2; abundance: -; d_gene: TRBD2; CDR3aa: CASSLTTGTSGSTDTQYF; CDR3nt: TGTGCCAGCAGCCTAACCACAGGGACTAGCGGTAGCACAGATACGCAGTATTTT
j_gene: TRBJ2-7; v_gene: TRBV2; abundance: -; d_gene: -; CDR3aa: CASSEFQGISSYEQYF; CDR3nt: TGTGCCAGCAGTGAATTTCAGGGGATATCATCCTACGAGCAGTACTTC
j_gene: TRBJ1-2; v_gene: TRBV4-2; abundance: -; d_gene: -; CDR3aa: CASSQDRGQGYGYTF; CDR3nt: TGTGCCAGCAGCCAAGATAGAGGGCAGGGGTATGGCTACACCTTC
j_gene: TRBJ2-7; v_gene: TRBV7-2; abundance: -; d_gene: -; CDR3aa: CASSWSSEQYF; CDR3nt: TGTGCCAGCAGCTGGAGTTCTGAGCAGTACTTC
j_gene: TRBJ2-4; v_gene: TRBV5-6; abundance: -; d_gene: -; CDR3aa: CASSLEGGLRAKNIQYF; CDR3nt: TGTGCCAGCAGCTTGGAGGGGGGGCTACGAGCCAAAAACATTCAGTACTTC
j_gene: TRBJ2-7; v_gene: TRBV30; abundance: -; d_gene: TRBD2; CDR3aa: CAWRRPGGGEQYF; CDR3nt: TGTGCCTGGAGACGCCCGGGGGGGGGAGAGCAGTACTTC
j_gene: TRBJ1-1; v_gene: TRBV6-6; abundance: -; d_gene: -; CDR3aa: CASSLTGNTEAFF; CDR3nt: TGTGCCAGCAGCCTTACAGGGAACACTGAAGCTTTCTTT
j_gene: TRBJ2-3; v_gene: TRBV2; abundance: -; d_gene: TRBD1; CDR3aa: CVSRRRQGTDTQYF; CDR3nt: TGTGTCAGCAGACGACGACAGGGCACCGATACGCAGTATTTT
j_gene: TRBJ2-5; v_gene: TRBV2; abundance: -; d_gene: TRBD1; CDR3aa: CASSLLTGVETQYF; CDR3nt: TGTGCCAGCAGTTTACTTACAGGGGTGGAGACCCAGTACTTC
j_gene: TRBJ1-3; v_gene: TRBV5-8; abundance: -; d_gene: -; CDR3aa: CASSLGQSSGNTIYF; CDR3nt: TGTGCCAGCAGCTTGGGACAGAGCTCTGGAAACACCATATATTTT
j_gene: TRBJ1-1; v_gene: TRBV19; abundance: few; d_gene: TRBD1; CDR3aa: CASTHGTGHTEAFF; CDR3nt: TGTGCCAGTACCCACGGGACAGGGCACACTGAAGCTTTCTTT
j_gene: TRBJ1-1; v_gene: TRBV6-1; abundance: -; d_gene: -; CDR3aa: CASSEVSTGITEAFF; CDR3nt: TGTGCCAGCAGTGAAGTGTCCACGGGGATAACTGAAGCTTTCTTT
j_gene: TRBJ2-7; v_gene: TRBV4-1; abundance: -; d_gene: -; CDR3aa: CASSLVAGQRLYEQYF; CDR3nt: TGCGCCAGCAGCCTCGTCGCGGGTCAGCGGCTCTACGAGCAGTACTTC
j_gene: TRBJ2-7; v_gene: TRBV10-2; abundance: -; d_gene: TRBD1; CDR3aa: CASSESMGWTGGEQYF; CDR3nt: TGCGCCAGCAGTGAGTCTATGGGATGGACAGGGGGCGAGCAGTACTTC
j_gene: TRBJ1-6; v_gene: TRBV5-6; abundance: -; d_gene: TRBD1; CDR3aa: CASSLRDRRNSYNSPLHF; CDR3nt: TGTGCCAGCAGCTTGAGGGACAGAAGAAACTCCTATAATTCACCCCTCCACTTT
j_gene: TRBJ2-7; v_gene: TRBV29-1; abundance: -; d_gene: TRBD1; CDR3aa: CSVEEGQGIYEQYF; CDR3nt: TGCAGCGTTGAAGAGGGACAGGGGATTTACGAGCAGTACTTC
j_gene: TRBJ2-7; v_gene: TRBV5-1; abundance: -; d_gene: -; CDR3aa: CASSLNLDSNYEQYF; CDR3nt: TGCGCCAGCAGCTTGAATTTAGACAGCAACTACGAGCAGTACTTC
j_gene: TRBJ2-1; v_gene: TRBV28; abundance: -; d_gene: TRBD1; CDR3aa: CAISGQPQQFF; CDR3nt: TGTGCCATATCGGGACAGCCGCAACAGTTCTTC
j_gene: TRBJ2-1; v_gene: TRBV9; abundance: -; d_gene: -; CDR3aa: CASSESGTIYNEQFF; CDR3nt: TGTGCCAGCAGCGAGTCCGGGACAATATACAATGAGCAGTTCTTC
j_gene: TRBJ1-1; v_gene: TRBV19; abundance: -; d_gene: -; CDR3aa: CASSIGGNTEAFF; CDR3nt: TGTGCCAGTAGTATAGGAGGGAACACTGAAGCTTTCTTT
j_gene: TRBJ2-1; v_gene: TRBV7-9; abundance: -; d_gene: TRBD2; CDR3aa: CASSLGSGGLNEQFF; CDR3nt: TGTGCCAGCAGCTTAGGTAGCGGGGGGCTCAATGAGCAGTTCTTC
j_gene: TRBJ2-1; v_gene: TRBV5-4; abundance: -; d_gene: TRBD2; CDR3aa: CASSRLAGGVRNEQFF; CDR3nt: TGTGCCAGCAGCCGACTAGCGGGGGGGGTGAGAAATGAGCAGTTCTTC